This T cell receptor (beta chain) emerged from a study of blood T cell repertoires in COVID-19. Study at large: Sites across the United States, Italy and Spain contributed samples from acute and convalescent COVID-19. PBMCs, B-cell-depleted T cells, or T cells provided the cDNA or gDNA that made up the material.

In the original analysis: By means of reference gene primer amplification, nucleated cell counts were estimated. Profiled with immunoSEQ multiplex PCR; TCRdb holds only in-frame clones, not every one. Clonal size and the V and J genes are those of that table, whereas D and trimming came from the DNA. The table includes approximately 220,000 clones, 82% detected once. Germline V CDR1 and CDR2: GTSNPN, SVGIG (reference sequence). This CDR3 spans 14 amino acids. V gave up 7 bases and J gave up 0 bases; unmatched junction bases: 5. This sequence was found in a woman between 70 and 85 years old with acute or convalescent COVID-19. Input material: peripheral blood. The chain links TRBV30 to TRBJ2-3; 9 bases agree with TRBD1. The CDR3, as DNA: TGTGCCTTCCCCGGGACAGGGAGCACAGATACGCAGTATTTT. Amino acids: CAFPGTGSTDTQYF.